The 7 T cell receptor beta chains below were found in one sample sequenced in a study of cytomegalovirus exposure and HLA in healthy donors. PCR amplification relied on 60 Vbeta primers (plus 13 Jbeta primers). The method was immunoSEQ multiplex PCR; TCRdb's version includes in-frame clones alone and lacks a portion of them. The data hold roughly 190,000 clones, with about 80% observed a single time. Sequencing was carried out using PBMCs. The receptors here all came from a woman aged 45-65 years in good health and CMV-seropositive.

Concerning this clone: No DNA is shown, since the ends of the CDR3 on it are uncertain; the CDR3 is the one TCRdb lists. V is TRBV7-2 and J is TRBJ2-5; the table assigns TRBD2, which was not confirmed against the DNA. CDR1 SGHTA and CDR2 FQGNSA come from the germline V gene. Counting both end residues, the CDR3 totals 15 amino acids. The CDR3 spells CASSSSGGPQETQYF.

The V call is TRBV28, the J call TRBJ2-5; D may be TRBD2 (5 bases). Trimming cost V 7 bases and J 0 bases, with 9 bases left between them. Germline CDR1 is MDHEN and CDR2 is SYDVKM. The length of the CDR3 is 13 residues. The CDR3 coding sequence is TGTGCCAGCACCCTAGCATACCAAGAGACCCAGTACTTC. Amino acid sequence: CASTLAYQETQYF.

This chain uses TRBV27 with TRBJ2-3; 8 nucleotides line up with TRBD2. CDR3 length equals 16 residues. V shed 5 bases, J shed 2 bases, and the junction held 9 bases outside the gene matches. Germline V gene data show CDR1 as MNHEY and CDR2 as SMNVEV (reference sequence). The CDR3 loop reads CASSIRGGGNTDTQYF. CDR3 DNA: TGTGCCAGCAGTATCAGGGGCGGGGGGAACACAGATACGCAGTATTTT.

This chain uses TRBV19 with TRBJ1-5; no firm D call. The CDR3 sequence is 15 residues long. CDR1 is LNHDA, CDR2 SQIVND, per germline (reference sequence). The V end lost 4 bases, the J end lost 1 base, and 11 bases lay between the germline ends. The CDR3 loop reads CASSRAGTSNQPQHF. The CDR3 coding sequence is TGTGCCAGTAGTAGGGCAGGAACGAGCAATCAGCCCCAGCATTTT.

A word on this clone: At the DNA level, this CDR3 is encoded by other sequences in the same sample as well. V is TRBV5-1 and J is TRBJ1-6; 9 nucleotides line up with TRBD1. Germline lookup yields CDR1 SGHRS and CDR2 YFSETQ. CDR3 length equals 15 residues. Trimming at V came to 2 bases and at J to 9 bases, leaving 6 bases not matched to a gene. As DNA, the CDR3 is TGCGCCAGCAGCTTATTGACAGGGGGGACTTCACCCCTCCACTTT. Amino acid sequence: CASSLLTGGTSPLHF.

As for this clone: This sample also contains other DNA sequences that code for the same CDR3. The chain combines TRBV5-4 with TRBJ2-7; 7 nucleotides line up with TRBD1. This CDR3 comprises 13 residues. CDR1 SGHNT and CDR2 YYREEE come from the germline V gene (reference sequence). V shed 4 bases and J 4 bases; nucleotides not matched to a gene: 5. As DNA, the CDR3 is TGTGCCAGCAGCGGGGGACAGACTTACGAGCAGTACTTC. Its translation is CASSGGQTYEQYF.

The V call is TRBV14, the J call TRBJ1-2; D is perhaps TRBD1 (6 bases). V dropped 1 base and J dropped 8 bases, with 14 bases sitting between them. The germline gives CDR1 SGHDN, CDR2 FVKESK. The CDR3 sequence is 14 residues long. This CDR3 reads CASSQADRLKGYTF. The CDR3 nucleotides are TGTGCCAGCAGCCAAGCTGACAGGCTTAAGGGCTACACCTTC. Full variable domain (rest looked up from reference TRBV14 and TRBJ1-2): EAGVTQFPSHSVIEKGQTVTLRCDPISGHDNLYWYRRVMGKEIKFLLHFVKESKQDESGMPNNRFLAERTGGTYSTLKVQPAELEDSGVYFCASSQADRLKGYTFGSGTRLTVV.